Sequencing of this TCR beta chain was carried out in a study of regulatory T cells in long-lasting Graves disease. As for the study in general: Under 3 months of antithyroid drugs had been taken by newly diagnosed Graves' patients.

Study-level findings and limits: Persistent disease samples used TRBV28, TRBJ1-2 and TRBJ2-5 preferentially. Persistent patients shared more public clonotypes (2,741) than newly diagnosed patients (approximately 960).

This clonotype was seen at least ten times. Its antigen is currently unknown. The germline gives CDR1 DFQATT, CDR2 SNEGSKA (reference sequence). V shed 1 base and J 3 bases; nucleotides not matched to a gene: 5. This CDR3 has 14 amino acids. As for time point: newly diagnosed GD, antithyroid drugs for less than 3 months. Extracted RNA from PBMCs served as the source of the TCR library. Researchers made TCR beta libraries by using iRepertoire HTBI primers and running Arm-PCR on CDR3 regions. TCRdb called the multiplex PCR reads again in MiXCR, with one record for every CDR3 protein. The data contain approximately 440,000 distinct CDR3 sequences, 16% of them singletons. These data also featured in a second study, about T cells in Graves' hyperthyroidism and ophthalmopathy. As that report states: The HTBI set primed first-round TCR CDR3 RT-PCR.

The chain links TRBV20-1 to TRBJ2-7, with 8 bases identical to TRBD2. This clonotype was obtained from a middle-aged man with Graves disease. This specimen consisted of peripheral blood mononuclear cells (PBMCs), obtained at new diagnosis, from a patient treated with antithyroid drugs. The CDR3 sequence is CSARVVAGSYEQYF. CDR3 DNA: TGCAGTGCTAGAGTGGTAGCGGGAAGCTACGAGCAGTACTTC.